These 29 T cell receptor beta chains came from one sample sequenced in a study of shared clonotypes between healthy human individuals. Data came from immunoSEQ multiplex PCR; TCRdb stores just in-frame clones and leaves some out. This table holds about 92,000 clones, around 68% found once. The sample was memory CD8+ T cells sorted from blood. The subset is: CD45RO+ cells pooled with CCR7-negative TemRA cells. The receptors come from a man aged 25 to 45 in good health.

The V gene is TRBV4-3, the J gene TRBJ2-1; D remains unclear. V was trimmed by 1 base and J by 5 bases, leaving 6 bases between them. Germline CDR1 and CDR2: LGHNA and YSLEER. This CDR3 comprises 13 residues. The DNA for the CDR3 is TGCGCCAGCAGCCAAGCTCTCAACAATGAGCAGTTCTTC. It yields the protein CASSQALNNEQFF.

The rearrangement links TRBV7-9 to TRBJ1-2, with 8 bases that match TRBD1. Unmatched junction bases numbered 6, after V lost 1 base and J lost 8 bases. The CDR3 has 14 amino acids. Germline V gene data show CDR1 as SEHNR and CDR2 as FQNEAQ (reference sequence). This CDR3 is CASSLGWTGKGYTF. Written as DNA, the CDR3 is TGTGCCAGCAGCTTAGGTTGGACAGGGAAAGGCTACACCTTC.

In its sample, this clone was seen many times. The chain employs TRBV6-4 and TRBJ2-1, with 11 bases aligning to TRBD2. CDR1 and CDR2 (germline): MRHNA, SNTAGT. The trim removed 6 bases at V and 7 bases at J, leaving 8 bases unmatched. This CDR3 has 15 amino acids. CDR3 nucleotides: TGTGCCAGCAGCCTACTAGCGGGAGAGGGGAATGAGCAGTTCTTC. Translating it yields CASSLLAGEGNEQFF.

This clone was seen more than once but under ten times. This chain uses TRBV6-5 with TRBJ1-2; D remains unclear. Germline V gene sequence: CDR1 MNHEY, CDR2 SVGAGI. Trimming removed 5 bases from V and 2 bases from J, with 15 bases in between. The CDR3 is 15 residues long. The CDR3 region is CASSKPGVGNYGYTF. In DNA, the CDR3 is TGTGCCAGCAGTAAGCCGGGAGTGGGGAACTATGGCTACACCTTC.

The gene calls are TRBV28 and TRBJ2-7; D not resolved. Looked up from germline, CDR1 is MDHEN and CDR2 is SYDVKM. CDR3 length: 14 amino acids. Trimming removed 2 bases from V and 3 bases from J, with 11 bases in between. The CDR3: CASSLVGGDYEQYF. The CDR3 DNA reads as TGTGCCAGCAGTTTAGTGGGCGGAGACTACGAGCAGTACTTC.

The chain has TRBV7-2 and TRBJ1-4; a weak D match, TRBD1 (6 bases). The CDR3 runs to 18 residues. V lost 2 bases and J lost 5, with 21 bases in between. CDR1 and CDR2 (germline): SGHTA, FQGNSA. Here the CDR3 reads CASSLLVGGLLSNEKLFF. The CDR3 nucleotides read TGTGCCAGCAGCTTATTGGTCGGGGGGCTACTTTCGAATGAAAAACTGTTTTTT.

CDR3 DNA: TGTGCCAGCATGGGGGGGACCAATCAGCCCCAGCATTTT. This codes for CASMGGTNQPQHF. The rearrangement uses TRBV28 and TRBJ1-5, with a possible D match to TRBD1 (5 bases). Deletions cut 7 bases from V and 3 bases from J, with 10 bases between. This CDR3 is built from 13 residues. The germline V gene has CDR1 MDHEN and CDR2 SYDVKM.

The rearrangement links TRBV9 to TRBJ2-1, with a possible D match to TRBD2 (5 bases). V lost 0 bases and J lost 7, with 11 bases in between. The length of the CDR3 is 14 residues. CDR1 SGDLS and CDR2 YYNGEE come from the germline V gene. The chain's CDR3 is CASSVAGSGNEQFF. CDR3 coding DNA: TGTGCCAGCAGCGTAGCGGGGAGTGGGAATGAGCAGTTCTTC.

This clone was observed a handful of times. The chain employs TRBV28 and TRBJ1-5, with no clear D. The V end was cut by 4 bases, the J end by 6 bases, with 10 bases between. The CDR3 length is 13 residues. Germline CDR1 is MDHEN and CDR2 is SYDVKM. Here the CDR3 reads CASSSRVGQPQHF. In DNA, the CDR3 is TGTGCCAGCAGTTCGAGGGTGGGTCAGCCCCAGCATTTT. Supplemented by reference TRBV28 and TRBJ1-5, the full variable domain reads DVKVTQSSRYLVKRTGEKVFLECVQDMDHENMFWYRQDPGLGLRLIYFSYDVKMKEKGDIPEGYSVSREKKERFSLILESASTNQTSMYLCASSSRVGQPQHFGDGTRLSIL.

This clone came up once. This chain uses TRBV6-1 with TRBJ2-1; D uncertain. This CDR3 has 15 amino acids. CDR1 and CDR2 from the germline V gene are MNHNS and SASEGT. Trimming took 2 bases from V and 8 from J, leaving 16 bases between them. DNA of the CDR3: TGTGCCAGCAGTGAATTATTTTGGGGTCTCCATGAGCAGTTCTTC. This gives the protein CASSELFWGLHEQFF.

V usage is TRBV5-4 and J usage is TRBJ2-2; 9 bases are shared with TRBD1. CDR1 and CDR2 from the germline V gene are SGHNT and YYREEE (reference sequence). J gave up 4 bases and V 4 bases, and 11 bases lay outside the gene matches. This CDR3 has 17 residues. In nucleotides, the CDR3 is TGTGCCAGCAGCGCGGACGGACAGGGGTCCGTCACCGGGGAGCTGTTTTTT. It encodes CASSADGQGSVTGELFF. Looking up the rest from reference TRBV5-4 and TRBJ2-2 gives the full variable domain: ETGVTQSPTHLIKTRGQQVTLRCSSQSGHNTVSWYQQALGQGPQFIFQYYREEENGRGNFPPRFSGLQFPNYSSELNVNALELDDSALYLCASSADGQGSVTGELFFGEGSRLTVL.

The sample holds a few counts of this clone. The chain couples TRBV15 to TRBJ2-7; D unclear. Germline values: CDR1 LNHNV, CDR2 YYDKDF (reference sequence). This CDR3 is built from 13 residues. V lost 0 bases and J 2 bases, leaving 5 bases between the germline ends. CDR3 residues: CATSRDQTYEQYF. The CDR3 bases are TGTGCCACCAGCAGAGATCAAACCTACGAGCAGTACTTC.

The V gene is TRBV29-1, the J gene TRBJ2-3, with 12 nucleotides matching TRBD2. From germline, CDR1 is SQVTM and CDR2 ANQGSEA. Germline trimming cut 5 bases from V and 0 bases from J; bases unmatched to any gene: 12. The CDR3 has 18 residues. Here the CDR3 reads CSVQGPGLAGSSTDTQYF. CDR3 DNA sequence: TGCAGCGTTCAGGGTCCGGGACTAGCGGGTTCTAGCACAGATACGCAGTATTTT.

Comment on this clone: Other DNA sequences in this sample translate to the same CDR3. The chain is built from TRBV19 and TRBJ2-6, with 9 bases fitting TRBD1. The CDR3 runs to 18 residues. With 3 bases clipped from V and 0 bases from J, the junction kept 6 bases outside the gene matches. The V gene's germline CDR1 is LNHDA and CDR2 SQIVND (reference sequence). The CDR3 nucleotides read TGTGCCAGTAGTATTGGGGACAGGGATGACTCTGGGGCCAACGTCCTGACTTTC. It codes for CASSIGDRDDSGANVLTF.

The CDR3 is CASITEGSGELFF. CDR3 bases: TGTGCCAGCATCACAGAGGGTTCCGGGGAGCTGTTTTTT. The J gene is TRBJ2-2, the V gene TRBV25-1, with D perhaps TRBD2 (5 bases). CDR1 and CDR2 (germline): MGHDK, SYGVNS. The CDR3 runs 13 residues. Between the trimmed V and J ends, which lost 7 bases and 6 bases, there was a span of 12 bases.

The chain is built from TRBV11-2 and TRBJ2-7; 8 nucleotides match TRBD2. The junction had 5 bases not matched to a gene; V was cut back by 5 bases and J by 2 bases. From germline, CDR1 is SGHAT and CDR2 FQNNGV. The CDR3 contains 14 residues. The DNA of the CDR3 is TGTGCCAGCAGCCGGACTAGCCGAACCTACGAGCAGTACTTC. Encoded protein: CASSRTSRTYEQYF.

CDR3 in DNA: TGCGCCAGCAGTCAAGAATATTCCGACCTCTTTGCCGCTTACGAGCAGTACTTC. Protein: CASSQEYSDLFAAYEQYF. J is TRBJ2-7 and V is TRBV23-1; no clear D gene. TRBV23-1 is designated an ORF whose function remains uncertain. The CDR3 covers 18 residues. V was shortened by 2 bases and J by 4 bases, with 24 bases between the two germline ends.

DNA of the CDR3: TGTGCCAGCAGTTTACAGCTCGAGGCTAATGAAAAACTGTTTTTT. It is translated as CASSLQLEANEKLFF. This chain connects TRBV28 to TRBJ1-4; D is uncertain. Germline CDR1 and CDR2: MDHEN and SYDVKM. Trimming pared 2 bases from V and 3 bases from J, leaving 10 bases between. The CDR3 is made up of 15 amino acids. Based on the CDR3 plus reference TRBV28 and TRBJ1-4, the full variable domain is DVKVTQSSRYLVKRTGEKVFLECVQDMDHENMFWYRQDPGLGLRLIYFSYDVKMKEKGDIPEGYSVSREKKERFSLILESASTNQTSMYLCASSLQLEANEKLFFGSGTQLSVL.

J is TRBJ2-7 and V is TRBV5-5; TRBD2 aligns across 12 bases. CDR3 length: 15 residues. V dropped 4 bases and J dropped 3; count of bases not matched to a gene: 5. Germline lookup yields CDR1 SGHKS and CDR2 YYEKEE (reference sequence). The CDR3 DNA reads TGTGCCAGCAGCCAAGCACTAGCGGGAGGCTACGAGCAGTACTTC. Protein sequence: CASSQALAGGYEQYF.

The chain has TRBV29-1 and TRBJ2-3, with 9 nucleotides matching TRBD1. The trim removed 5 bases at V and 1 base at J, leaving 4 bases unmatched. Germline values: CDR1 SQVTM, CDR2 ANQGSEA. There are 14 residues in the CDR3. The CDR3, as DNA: TGCAGCGTTAACAGGGGGCCGGGCACAGATACGCAGTATTTT. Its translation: CSVNRGPGTDTQYF.

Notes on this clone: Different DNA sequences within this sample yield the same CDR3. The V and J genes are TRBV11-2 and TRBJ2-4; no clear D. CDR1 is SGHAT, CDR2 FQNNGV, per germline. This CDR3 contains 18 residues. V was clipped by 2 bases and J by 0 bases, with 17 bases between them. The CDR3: CASSLLVRSGIAKNIQYF. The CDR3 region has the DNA TGTGCCAGCAGCTTATTGGTCCGTAGTGGGATAGCCAAAAACATTCAGTACTTC.

CDR3 nucleotides: TGTGCCAGCAAACAGTACTATGGCTACACCTTC. Translation gives CASKQYYGYTF. The chain links TRBV6-1 to TRBJ1-2; the D is unclear. The V gene's germline CDR1 is MNHNS and CDR2 SASEGT. V dropped 7 bases and J dropped 3 bases, with 6 bases sitting between them. CDR3 size: 11 residues.

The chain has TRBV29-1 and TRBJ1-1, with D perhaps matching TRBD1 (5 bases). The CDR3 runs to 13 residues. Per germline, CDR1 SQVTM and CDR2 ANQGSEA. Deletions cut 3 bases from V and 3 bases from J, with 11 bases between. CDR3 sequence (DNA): TGCAGCGTTGAGGAAGGGGTCGACACTGAAGCTTTCTTT. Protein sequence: CSVEEGVDTEAFF.

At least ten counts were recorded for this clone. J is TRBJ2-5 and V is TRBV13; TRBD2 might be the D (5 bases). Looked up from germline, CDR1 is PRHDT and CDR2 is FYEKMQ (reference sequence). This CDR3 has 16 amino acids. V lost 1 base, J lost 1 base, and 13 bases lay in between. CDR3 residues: CASSLARASSQETQYF. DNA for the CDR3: TGTGCCAGCAGCTTAGCGCGGGCTAGCAGCCAAGAGACCCAGTACTTC.

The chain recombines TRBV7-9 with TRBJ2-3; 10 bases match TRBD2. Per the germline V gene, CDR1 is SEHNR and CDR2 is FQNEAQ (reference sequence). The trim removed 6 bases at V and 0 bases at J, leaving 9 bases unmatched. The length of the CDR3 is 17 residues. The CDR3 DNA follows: TGTGCCAGCAGACCGCTGGGACTAGCGACTAGCACAGATACGCAGTATTTT. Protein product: CASRPLGLATSTDTQYF.

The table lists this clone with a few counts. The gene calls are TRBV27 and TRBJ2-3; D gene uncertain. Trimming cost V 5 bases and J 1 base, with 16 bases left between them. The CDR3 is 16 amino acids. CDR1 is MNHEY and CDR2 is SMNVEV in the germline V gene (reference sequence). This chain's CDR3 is CASSPLRRFGTDTQYF. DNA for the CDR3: TGTGCCAGCAGTCCCCTCCGCAGATTCGGCACAGATACGCAGTATTTT.

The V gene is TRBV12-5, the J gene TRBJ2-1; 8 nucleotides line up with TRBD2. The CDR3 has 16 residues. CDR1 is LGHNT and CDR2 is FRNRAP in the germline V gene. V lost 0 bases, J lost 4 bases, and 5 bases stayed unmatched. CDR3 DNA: TGTGCTAGTGGTTTGGTGTTAGCGGGGCCTTACAATGAGCAGTTCTTC. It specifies CASGLVLAGPYNEQFF.

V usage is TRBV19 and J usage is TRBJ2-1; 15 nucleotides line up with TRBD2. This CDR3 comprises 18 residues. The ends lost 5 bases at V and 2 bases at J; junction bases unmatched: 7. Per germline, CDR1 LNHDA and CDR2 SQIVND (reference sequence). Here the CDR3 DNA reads TGTGCCAGTAGTCCGGGACTAGCGGGAGGTGGTACCTACAATGAGCAGTTCTTC. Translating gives CASSPGLAGGGTYNEQFF.

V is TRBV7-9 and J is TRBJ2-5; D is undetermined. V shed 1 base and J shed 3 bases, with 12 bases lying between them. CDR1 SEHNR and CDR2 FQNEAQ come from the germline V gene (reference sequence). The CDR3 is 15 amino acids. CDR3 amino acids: CASSLGIDTEETQYF. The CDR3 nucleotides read TGTGCCAGCAGCTTAGGAATAGATACTGAAGAGACCCAGTACTTC.